This TCR beta chain was obtained from a study of blood T cell repertoires in COVID-19. Self-reported history from a screening survey and questionnaire set each donor's cohort. The V segment lost 1 base and the J segment 6 bases; nucleotides outside the gene matches: 2. In germline, CDR1 is LGHDT, CDR2 YNNKEL (reference sequence). The CDR3 runs 15 residues. Sequencing was performed with immunoSEQ multiplex PCR; in TCRdb, only in-frame clones are kept and a portion is missing. The sample holds approximately 150,000 clones, 80% seen once. The chain recombines TRBV3-1 (or the pseudogene TRBV3-2) with TRBJ1-6; 8 bases map to TRBD1. Material for sequencing was PBMCs or T cells enriched from blood (not recorded which). This sequence originates from a middle-aged man who had recovered from COVID-19. The CDR3 DNA is TGTGCCAGCAGCCAAGGGACAGGGAGTAATTCACCCCTCCACTTT. Its translation is CASSQGTGSNSPLHF.